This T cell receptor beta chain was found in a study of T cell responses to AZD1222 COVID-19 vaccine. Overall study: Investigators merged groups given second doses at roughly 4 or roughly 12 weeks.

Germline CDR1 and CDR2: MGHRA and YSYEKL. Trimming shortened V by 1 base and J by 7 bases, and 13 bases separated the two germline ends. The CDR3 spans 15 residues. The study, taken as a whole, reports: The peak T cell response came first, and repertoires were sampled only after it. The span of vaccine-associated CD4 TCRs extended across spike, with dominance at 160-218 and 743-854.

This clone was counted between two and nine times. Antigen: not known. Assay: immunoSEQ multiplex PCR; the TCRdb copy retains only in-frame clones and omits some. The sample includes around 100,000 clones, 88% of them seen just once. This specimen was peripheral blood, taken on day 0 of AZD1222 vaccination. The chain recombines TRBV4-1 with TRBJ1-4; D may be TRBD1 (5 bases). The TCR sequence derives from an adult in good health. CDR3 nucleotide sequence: TGCGCCAGCAGCCAAGGATGGGGGGATACTGAAAAACTGTTTTTT. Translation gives CASSQGWGDTEKLFF.